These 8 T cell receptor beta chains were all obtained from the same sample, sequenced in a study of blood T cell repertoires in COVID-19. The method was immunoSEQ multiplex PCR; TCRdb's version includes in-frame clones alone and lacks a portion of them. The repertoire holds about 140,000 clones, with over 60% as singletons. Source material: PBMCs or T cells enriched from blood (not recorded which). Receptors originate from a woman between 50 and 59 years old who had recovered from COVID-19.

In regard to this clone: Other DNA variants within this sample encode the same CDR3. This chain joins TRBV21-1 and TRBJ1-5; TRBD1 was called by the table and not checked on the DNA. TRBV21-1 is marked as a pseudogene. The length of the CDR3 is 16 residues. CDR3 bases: TGTGCCAGCAGCAAAGGACAGGGGGCTAGCAATCAGCCCCAGCATTTT. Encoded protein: CASSKGQGASNQPQHF.

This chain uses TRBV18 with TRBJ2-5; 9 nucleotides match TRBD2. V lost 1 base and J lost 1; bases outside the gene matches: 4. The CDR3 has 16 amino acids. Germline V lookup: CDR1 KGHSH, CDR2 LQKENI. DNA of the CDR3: TGTGCCAGCTCACCACGGGCTAGCGGGGTCCAAGAGACCCAGTACTTC. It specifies CASSPRASGVQETQYF.

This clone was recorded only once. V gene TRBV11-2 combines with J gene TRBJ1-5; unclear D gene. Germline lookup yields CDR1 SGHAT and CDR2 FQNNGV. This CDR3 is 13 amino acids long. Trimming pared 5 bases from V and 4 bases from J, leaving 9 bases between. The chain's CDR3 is CASSPQLNQPQHF. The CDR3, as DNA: TGTGCCAGCAGCCCCCAATTGAATCAGCCCCAGCATTTT.

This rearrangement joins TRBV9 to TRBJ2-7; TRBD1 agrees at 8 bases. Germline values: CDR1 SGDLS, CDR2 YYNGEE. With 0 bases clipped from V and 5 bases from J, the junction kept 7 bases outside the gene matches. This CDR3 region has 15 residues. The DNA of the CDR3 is TGTGCCAGCAGCGTAGCTGGGACAGGTGGAAACGAGCAGTACTTC. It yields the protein CASSVAGTGGNEQYF.

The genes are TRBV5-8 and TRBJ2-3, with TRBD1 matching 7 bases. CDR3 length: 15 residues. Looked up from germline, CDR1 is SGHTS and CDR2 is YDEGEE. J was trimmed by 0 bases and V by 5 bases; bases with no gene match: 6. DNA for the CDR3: TGTGCCAGCAGGGCCGGGACAGCTAGCACAGATACGCAGTATTTT. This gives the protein CASRAGTASTDTQYF.

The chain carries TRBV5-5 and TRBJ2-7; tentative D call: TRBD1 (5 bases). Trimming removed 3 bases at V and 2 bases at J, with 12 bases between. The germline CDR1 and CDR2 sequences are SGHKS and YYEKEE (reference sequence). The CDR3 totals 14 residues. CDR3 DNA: TGTGCCAGCAGCTCGACAGACCTGGCCTACGAGCAGTACTTC. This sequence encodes CASSSTDLAYEQYF.

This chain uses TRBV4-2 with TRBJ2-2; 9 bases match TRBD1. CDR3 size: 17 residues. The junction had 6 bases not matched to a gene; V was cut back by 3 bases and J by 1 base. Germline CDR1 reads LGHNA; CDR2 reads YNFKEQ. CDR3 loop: CASSQATGGLNTGELFF. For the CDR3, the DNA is TGTGCCAGCAGCCAGGCAACAGGGGGCTTGAACACCGGGGAGCTGTTTTTT.

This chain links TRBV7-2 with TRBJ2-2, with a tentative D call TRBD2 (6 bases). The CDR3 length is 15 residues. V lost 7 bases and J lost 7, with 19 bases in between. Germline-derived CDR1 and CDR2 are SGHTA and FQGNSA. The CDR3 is CASNEMGLGVGELFF. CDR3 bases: TGTGCCAGCAATGAAATGGGACTGGGAGTCGGGGAGCTGTTTTTT.